One sample yielded the 7 T cell receptor beta chains listed below, sequenced in a study of cytomegalovirus exposure and HLA in healthy donors. The PCR employed 60 Vbeta primers together with 13 Jbeta primers. TCRdb keeps only in-frame clones here, not all; method: immunoSEQ multiplex PCR. The table has 120,000 or so clones, approximately 80% seen once. The specimen sequenced was PBMCs. Receptors originate from a woman aged 18-29 years in good health and CMV-seronegative.

To note about this clone: Other DNA variants within this sample encode the same CDR3. The CDR3 loop is CASSRQGNTEAFF. CDR3 in DNA: TGTGCCAGCAGCCGACAGGGGAACACTGAAGCTTTCTTT. This chain connects TRBV7-2 to TRBJ1-1, with 7 nucleotides matching TRBD1. The V segment lost 5 bases and the J segment 1 base; nucleotides outside the gene matches: 1. This CDR3 spans 13 amino acids. Per the germline V gene, CDR1 is SGHTA and CDR2 is FQGNSA.

V is TRBV5-4 and J is TRBJ1-1, with 10 bases lining up with TRBD1. Germline CDR1 SGHNT, CDR2 YYREEE (reference sequence). The CDR3 covers 13 residues. With V trimmed by 4 bases and J by 7 bases, 4 bases remained unmatched. CDR3 sequence: CASSAGQGLEAFF. DNA for the CDR3: TGTGCCAGCAGCGCGGGACAGGGGCTTGAAGCTTTCTTT.

This clone was picked up one time. The chain links TRBV7-3 to TRBJ2-2; 9 bases are shared with TRBD1. The CDR3 totals 15 residues. The V gene's germline CDR1 is SGHTA and CDR2 FQGTGA. The V gene end was trimmed by 5 bases and the J gene end by 7 bases; junction bases not matched to a gene: 8. CDR3 in DNA: TGTGCCAGCAGCCCGGGACAGGGTGTAATCGGGGAGCTGTTTTTT. Its protein product is CASSPGQGVIGELFF.

The rearrangement links TRBV6-5 to TRBJ1-6; unclear D gene. Germline V gives CDR1 MNHEY, CDR2 SVGAGI. The CDR3 has 15 amino acids. The V end lost 3 bases, the J end lost 7 bases, and 13 bases lay between the germline ends. The CDR3 region is CASSYYTAGNSPLHF. As DNA, the CDR3 is TGTGCCAGCAGTTATTACACCGCCGGGAATTCACCCCTCCACTTT.

V gene TRBV2 combines with J gene TRBJ2-5; 14 positions agree with TRBD2. Germline CDR1 and CDR2: SNHLY and FYNNEI. This CDR3 is 17 amino acids long. Trimming took 8 bases from V and 3 from J; bases not matched to a gene: 11. The CDR3 nucleotides are TGTGCCAGCCTATGGACTAGCGGGGGGCTGATGGAAGAGACCCAGTACTTC. Its translation is CASLWTSGGLMEETQYF.

The V call is TRBV5-1, the J call TRBJ2-5; D remains unclear. The CDR3 extends over 12 amino acids. Germline V gives CDR1 SGHRS, CDR2 YFSETQ. Trimming shortened V by 5 bases and J by 3 bases, and 8 bases separated the two germline ends. CDR3 nucleotide sequence: TGCGCCAGCAGGCTTACAGAAGAGACCCAGTACTTC. Encoded protein: CASRLTEETQYF.

The chain employs TRBV5-1 and TRBJ2-1; 8 bases line up with TRBD2. Germline V gene lookup returns CDR1 SGHRS and CDR2 YFSETQ. This CDR3 has 16 residues. Trimming removed 7 bases from V and 4 bases from J; junction bases left unmatched: 13. DNA of the CDR3: TGCGCCAGCCTGCAGAATTTAGCGGGGCAGTACAATGAGCAGTTCTTC. Protein product: CASLQNLAGQYNEQFF.